This T cell receptor (beta chain) was captured in a study of metastatic and nonmetastatic thyroid tumors (TCRdb year 2020). Regarding the research as a whole: Repertoires from peripheral blood and from tumor or nodule tissue samples of malignant and benign thyroid patients were compared. The investigation overall reported the following: In both blood and tumor samples, malignant tumors were reported to have significantly higher TCR beta diversity than benign nodules.

This clone came up many times. Its antigen has not been determined. One base away there is no much larger clone; base qualities are not given. No treatment had been received by any patient before thyroid surgery. Using T-cell receptor beta sequencing, the researchers looked back retrospectively at clinical samples from patients, gathered between the early 2010s and the late 2010s. Library generation was performed with PCR. Sequencing took place on an Illumina HiSeq 4000. High-throughput sequencing was used to profile the TCR beta-chain CDR3 region of each patient. The study's own analysis went as follows. Drawing on CDR3 differences between clinicopathological groups, the researchers built a classifier meant to tell apart patients with distant-metastatic papillary thyroid cancer. The Shannon index was used to measure repertoire diversity, and the Morisita-Horn index was used to measure how similar tumor and blood repertoires were. TCRdb trimmed public reads at Q25 via fastp, called clones via MiXCR and kept in-frame beta chains. Here the V and J calls rest on TCRdb's processing, not on the authors' analysis. This sample holds about 30,000 clones; about 20% were observed only once. The top ten hold around two fifths of the sample.

Including the terminal cysteine and phenylalanine, the CDR3 comprises 13 residues. Only CDR3 DNA remains: 39 bases, in frame from the first base. Sequences DFQATT (CDR1) and SNEGSKA (CDR2) are obtained from the germline V gene (reference sequence). V is reduced by 5 bases and J by 7 bases, leaving a spacing of 15 bases between them. This TCR was recovered from a female donor with papillary thyroid cancer or a benign thyroid nodule (not recorded which). Some clones in this sample may be carry-over from other donors' samples. The sequenced material came from blood. Recombination joined TRBV20-1 with TRBJ2-1; the best D guess is TRBD2, with 7 bases matching. The bases read TGCAGTGCTTATCGGGGGCGGGGGAATGAGCAGTTCTTC. Its translation is CSAYRGRGNEQFF.